This note documents a single TCR beta chain sequence. Its antigen is undetermined. It was with 60 Vbeta and 13 Jbeta primers that the PCR ran. Some clones are missing from TCRdb's copy, which holds only in-frame ones; the method was immunoSEQ multiplex PCR. The table lists around 210,000 clones, roughly four fifths of them singletons, with 2.7% in the top ten. This sample is part of a study of cytomegalovirus exposure and HLA in healthy donors. The study, taken as a whole, reports: HLA restriction was apparent for most CMV-associated TCR beta chains in a later analysis.

The germline gives CDR1 SGHTA, CDR2 FQGNSA. The CDR3 spans 15 residues. V gave up 5 bases and J gave up 4 bases, with 17 bases separating them. This clonotype was obtained from a woman aged 40 to 50 in good health and CMV-seronegative. The chain carries TRBV7-2 and TRBJ1-1; D might be TRBD1 (6 bases). The source material was PBMCs. The DNA for the CDR3 is TGTGCCAGCAGCCCAGACATGGGGGCGACCACTGAAGCTTTCTTT. It yields the protein CASSPDMGATTEAFF.